The following is a T cell receptor beta chain sequence with its context. The entry originates in a study of cytomegalovirus exposure and HLA in healthy donors. Germline CDR1 reads LNHDA; CDR2 reads SQIVND (reference sequence). Trimming pared 2 bases from V and 7 bases from J, leaving 9 bases between. This CDR3 comprises 13 residues. Measured with immunoSEQ multiplex PCR; TCRdb has only the in-frame clones, and not every one. The sample yields under 250,000 clones, approximately 82% seen once. The sequencing input was PBMCs. The gene calls are TRBV19 and TRBJ2-1, with D perhaps TRBD2 (6 bases). This receptor was identified in a woman aged 18 to 35 in good health and CMV-seronegative. This CDR3 reads CASSILRENEQFF. CDR3 sequence (DNA): TGTGCCAGTAGTATACTTCGGGAGAATGAGCAGTTCTTC.